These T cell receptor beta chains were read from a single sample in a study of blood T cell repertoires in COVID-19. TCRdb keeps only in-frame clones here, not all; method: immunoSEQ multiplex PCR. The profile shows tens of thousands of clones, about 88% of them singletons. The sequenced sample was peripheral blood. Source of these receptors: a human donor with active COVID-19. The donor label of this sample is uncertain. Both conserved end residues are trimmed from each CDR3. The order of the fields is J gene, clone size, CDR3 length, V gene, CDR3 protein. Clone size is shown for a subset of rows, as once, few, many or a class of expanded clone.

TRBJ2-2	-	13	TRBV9	ASSVVAGSAGELF
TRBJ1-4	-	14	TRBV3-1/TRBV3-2	ASSQSLGGGYEKLF
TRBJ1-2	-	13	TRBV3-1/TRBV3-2	ASSPRRQGNYGYT
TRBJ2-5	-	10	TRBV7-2	ASSLRPETQY
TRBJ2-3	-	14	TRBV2	ASTRQGQGALDTQY
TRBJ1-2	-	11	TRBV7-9	ASSPQGNYGYT
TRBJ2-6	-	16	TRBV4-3	ASSQDWTSNSGANVLT
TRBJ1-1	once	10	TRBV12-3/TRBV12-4	ASGDSLSEAF
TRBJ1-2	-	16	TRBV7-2	ASSLVTPEPGRLYGYT
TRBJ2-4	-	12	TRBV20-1	SASSGLAKNIQY
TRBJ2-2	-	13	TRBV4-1	ASSQDGRYTGELF
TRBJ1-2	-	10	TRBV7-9	ASLGPFTGYT
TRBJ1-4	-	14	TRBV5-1	ASSLGSGQGSEKLF
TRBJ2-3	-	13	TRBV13	ASSHRQGPTDTQY
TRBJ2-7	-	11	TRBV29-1	SVDDGGPYEQY
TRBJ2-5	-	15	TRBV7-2	ASSLGTGQGIGETQY
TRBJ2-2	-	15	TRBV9	ASSTGTSGGGAGELF
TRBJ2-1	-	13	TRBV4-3	ASSQGPSSYNEQF
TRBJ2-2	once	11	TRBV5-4	ASSWNRAGELF